These 12 T cell receptor beta chains were all obtained from the same sample, sequenced in a study of CD8+ T cells in alopecia areata. The authors extracted RNA and reverse transcribed it into cDNA as the sequencing template. Some clones are missing from TCRdb's copy, which holds only in-frame ones; the method was immunoSEQ multiplex PCR. The sample has 95,000 to 150,000 clones; around 53% are singletons. Stated treatment: oral pan-JAK inhibitor, 5-10 mg twice daily. This specimen consisted of CD4+ T cells sorted from blood, obtained at week 4, from a patient treated with tofacitinib. These receptors were collected from a human donor with alopecia areata.

J is TRBJ2-7 and V is TRBV30; TRBD1 might be the D (6 bases). V lost 2 bases, J lost 0 bases, and 14 bases lay in between. This CDR3 region has 15 residues. Germline V gene lookup returns CDR1 GTSNPN and CDR2 SVGIG (reference sequence). Here the CDR3 DNA reads TGTGCCTGGAGTAATTTGGGGGCAAGCTCCTACGAGCAGTACTTC. Translating it yields CAWSNLGASSYEQYF.

The chain couples TRBV19 to TRBJ1-2; 8 bases align to TRBD1. The CDR3 loop spans 13 amino acids. Germline values: CDR1 LNHDA, CDR2 SQIVND (reference sequence). V lost 8 bases and J lost 5; bases outside the gene matches: 7. CDR3 amino acids: CASGDRSAYGYTF. The CDR3 DNA follows: TGTGCCAGTGGGGACAGGTCCGCATATGGCTACACCTTC. Using reference TRBV19 and TRBJ1-2 for the parts outside the CDR3, the full variable domain is DGGITQSPKYLFRKEGQNVTLSCEQNLNHDAMYWYRQDPGQGLRLIYYSQIVNDFQKGDIAEGYSVSREKKESFPLTVTSAQKNPTAFYLCASGDRSAYGYTFGSGTRLTVV.

The V gene is TRBV4-1, the J gene TRBJ1-5; 8 positions match TRBD1. The CDR3 runs to 15 residues. Germline loops: CDR1 MGHRA, CDR2 YSYEKL. V was clipped by 4 bases and J by 6 bases; unmatched bases: 8. Here the CDR3 reads CASSPVQGASQPQHF. CDR3 coding DNA: TGCGCCAGCAGCCCCGTTCAGGGGGCATCTCAGCCCCAGCATTTT.

This clone was picked up one time. The chain carries TRBV30 and TRBJ1-2, with D hard to call. The CDR3 length is 11 residues. The ends were cut back, 4 bases at V and 8 bases at J, with 11 bases in the middle. Germline V lookup: CDR1 GTSNPN, CDR2 SVGIG (reference sequence). CDR3 sequence (DNA): TGTGCCTGGACGGTTGGGAGAGGCTACACCTTC. Residues: CAWTVGRGYTF.

The rearrangement uses TRBV5-4 and TRBJ1-2; 9 bases are a match to TRBD1. Trimming removed 4 bases from V and 2 bases from J; junction bases left unmatched: 6. Germline assignment: CDR1 SGHNT and CDR2 YYREEE (reference sequence). The CDR3 is 15 residues long. The CDR3 protein is CASSRGQGANYGYTF. CDR3 sequence (DNA): TGTGCCAGCAGCAGGGGACAGGGAGCCAACTATGGCTACACCTTC.

V usage is TRBV25-1 and J usage is TRBJ2-3; a weak D match, TRBD2 (6 bases). The CDR3 extends over 16 amino acids. V lost 8 bases and J lost 5, with 23 bases in between. CDR1 MGHDK and CDR2 SYGVNS come from the germline V gene. The CDR3 protein is CASSPLSRGSRDTQYF. The CDR3 bases are TGTGCCAGCTCCCCTCTCAGTCGGGGGAGTAGAGATACGCAGTATTTT.

As concerns this clone: Other nucleotide sequences from this sample produce the same CDR3. The chain has TRBV29-1 and TRBJ1-1; D remains unclear. V was trimmed by 4 bases and J by 4 bases, leaving 4 bases between them. CDR3 length equals 10 residues. CDR1 is SQVTM, CDR2 ANQGSEA, per germline. CDR3 amino acids: CSVVRTEAFF. In DNA, the CDR3 is TGCAGCGTTGTTCGCACTGAAGCTTTCTTT.

The chain couples TRBV29-1 to TRBJ2-7; 7 nucleotides line up with TRBD2. After removal of 4 bases from V and 0 bases from J, the junction contained 3 bases not matched to a gene. This CDR3 is built from 13 residues. Germline V gene lookup returns CDR1 SQVTM and CDR2 ANQGSEA. The CDR3 is CSVAGTISYEQYF. The DNA for the CDR3 is TGCAGCGTTGCAGGGACTATCTCCTACGAGCAGTACTTC.

The chain recombines TRBV30 with TRBJ2-6, with D hard to call. This CDR3 is 12 amino acids long. V lost 8 bases and J lost 0, with 5 bases in between. Germline V gene sequence: CDR1 GTSNPN, CDR2 SVGIG (reference sequence). The CDR3 DNA is TGTGCCCTTTCCTCTGGGGCCAACGTCCTGACTTTC. Translation gives CALSSGANVLTF.

J is TRBJ2-2 and V is TRBV4-1; D call uncertain. This CDR3 has 14 residues. V was pared by 2 bases and J by 3 bases, with 7 bases between. The germline CDR1 and CDR2 sequences are MGHRA and YSYEKL. The CDR3 nucleotides are TGCGCCAGCAGCCAACGGCTCGACACCGGGGAGCTGTTTTTT. Translating gives CASSQRLDTGELFF.

The chain uses TRBV30 and TRBJ1-1; D is unresolved. V was trimmed by 3 bases and J by 11 bases, leaving 19 bases between them. Per the germline V gene, CDR1 is GTSNPN and CDR2 is SVGIG (reference sequence). The CDR3 has 13 amino acids. CDR3 nucleotides: TGTGCCTGGAGCGATTCGGCGTTTCTCGTGGCTTTCTTT. This translates into CAWSDSAFLVAFF.

This clone was observed a handful of times. The J gene is TRBJ2-7, the V gene TRBV29-1; 7 bases line up with TRBD1. CDR1 is SQVTM, CDR2 ANQGSEA, per germline. This CDR3 comprises 16 residues. With 5 bases clipped from V and 0 bases from J, the junction kept 13 bases outside the gene matches. The CDR3 nucleotides read TGCAGCGTTTCCTCACTCAAGGGGGCTCGCTCCTACGAGCAGTACTTC. Its protein product is CSVSSLKGARSYEQYF.